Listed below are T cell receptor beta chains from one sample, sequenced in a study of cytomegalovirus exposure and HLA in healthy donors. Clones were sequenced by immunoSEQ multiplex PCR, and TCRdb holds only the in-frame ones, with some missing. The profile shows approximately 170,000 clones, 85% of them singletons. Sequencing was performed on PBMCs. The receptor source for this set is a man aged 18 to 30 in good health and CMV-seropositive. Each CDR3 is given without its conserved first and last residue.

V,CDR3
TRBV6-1,ASSVTTGVYGYT
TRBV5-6,ASSLQWLYEQY
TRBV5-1,ASSLAGGADYGYT
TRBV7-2,ASSGGGAAVYEQF
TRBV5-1,ASSQDRGQITDTQY
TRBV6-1,ASREETQY
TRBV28,ASRVLGEQY
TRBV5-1,ASRGLPFYNEQF
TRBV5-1,ASSVTGGVFEQY
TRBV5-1,ASSLVTGQEETQY
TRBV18,ASSPEGGSGNTIY
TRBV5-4,ASSLGTREYEQY
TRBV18,ASSPAGQGAGEQY
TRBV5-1,ASSAAGFTDTQY
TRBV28,ASSRGLAGYEQY
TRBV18,ASSTISTDTQY
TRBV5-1,ASSRDRGPYTGELF
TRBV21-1,ASSFTKGETQY
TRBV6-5,ASRSSGELF
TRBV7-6,ASSPTSGAYNEQF
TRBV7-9,ASSLDEGLHGYT
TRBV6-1,ASSGDRLGQPQH
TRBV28,ASSPGGETQY
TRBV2,ASSGGANTGELF
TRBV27,ASSLGPTYGYT
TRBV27,ASSFRGPYEQY
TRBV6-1,ASSGTGSPAYNEQF
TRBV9,ASSATGFSNQPQH
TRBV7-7,ASSLASGGGNEQF
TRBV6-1,ASSEGDRWGNEKLF
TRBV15,ATSREKNQRRELF
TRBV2,ASSLRGGPNTEAF
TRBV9,ASSVVPGSETQY